A single sample is the source of the 8 T cell receptor beta chains below, sequenced in a study of blood T cell repertoires in COVID-19. Sequencing was performed with immunoSEQ multiplex PCR; in TCRdb, only in-frame clones are kept and a portion is missing. The sample comprises 350,000 to 400,000 clones, 80% to 90% of which are singletons, and less than 9% rests with the top ten. Material: peripheral blood. Every receptor here comes from a woman aged 55-75 years with COVID-19, enrolled during active disease.

This chain connects TRBV4-3 to TRBJ2-5; tentative D call: TRBD1 (6 bases). This CDR3 has 15 amino acids. Trimming left V 0 bases short and J 5 bases short, with 13 bases between. Germline-derived CDR1 and CDR2 are LGHNA and YSLEER. DNA for the CDR3: TGCGCCAGCAGCCAAGAGGGCAGGGGCGCGGAGACCCAGTACTTC. Translation: CASSQEGRGAETQYF.

CDR3 bases: TGTGCCAGCAGTCCTAAACCTTACTCTGGGGCCAACGTCCTGACTTTC. It yields the protein CASSPKPYSGANVLTF. The chain recombines TRBV27 with TRBJ2-6; D gene unclear. With 5 bases removed from V and 0 bases from J, the gap between germline ends came to 11 bases. Germline V gene lookup returns CDR1 MNHEY and CDR2 SMNVEV (reference sequence). This CDR3 is built from 16 residues.

The CDR3 sequence is CASSSVLRGGSLFPYEQYF. DNA of the CDR3: TGTGCCAGCAGCTCCGTTTTGCGGGGGGGCTCTCTTTTTCCCTACGAGCAGTACTTC. This rearrangement joins TRBV7-9 to TRBJ2-7; 9 nucleotides agree with TRBD2. CDR1 is SEHNR, CDR2 FQNEAQ, per germline (reference sequence). There are 19 residues in the CDR3. Trimming removed 4 bases from V and 2 bases from J; junction bases left unmatched: 18. The full variable domain, with the rest looked up from reference TRBV7-9 and TRBJ2-7, is DTGVSQNPRHKITKRGQNVTFRCDPISEHNRLYWYRQTLGQGPEFLTYFQNEAQLEKSRLLSDRFSAERPKGSFSTLEIQRTEQGDSAMYLCASSSVLRGGSLFPYEQYFGPGTRLTVT.

This clone has a single count. The rearrangement links TRBV5-5 to TRBJ1-1; D is undetermined. The CDR3 is made up of 13 amino acids. V lost 0 bases to trimming and J lost 2 bases, with 5 bases between them. The germline V gene has CDR1 SGHKS and CDR2 YYEKEE (reference sequence). DNA of the CDR3: TGTGCCAGCAGCTTGGCTGTAAACACTGAAGCTTTCTTT. Translating gives CASSLAVNTEAFF.

The rearrangement links TRBV4-1 to TRBJ1-2, with a possible D match to TRBD1 (5 bases). V lost 1 base, J lost 8 bases, and 14 bases lay in between. This CDR3 spans 14 amino acids. Germline assignment: CDR1 MGHRA and CDR2 YSYEKL. The CDR3: CASSQGTGGLGYTF. The CDR3, as DNA: TGCGCCAGCAGCCAAGGAACCGGGGGATTGGGCTACACCTTC.

In its sample, this clone was seen once. This chain uses TRBV2 with TRBJ1-1; 9 nucleotides align to TRBD1. The CDR3 length is 15 residues. Germline CDR1 and CDR2: SNHLY and FYNNEI. Trimming took 7 bases from V and 1 from J; bases not matched to a gene: 7. In nucleotides, the CDR3 is TGTGCCAGCATCCGGGACAGGGCTACGAACACTGAAGCTTTCTTT. It specifies CASIRDRATNTEAFF. The complete variable domain, with remaining parts taken from reference TRBV2 and TRBJ1-1, reads EPEVTQTPSHQVTQMGQEVILRCVPISNHLYFYWYRQILGQKVEFLVSFYNNEISEKSEIFDDQFSVERPDGSNFTLKIRSTKLEDSAMYFCASIRDRATNTEAFFGQGTRLTVV.

The chain is built from TRBV7-9 and TRBJ2-3; 9 positions agree with TRBD1. J gave up 6 bases and V 4 bases, and 8 bases lay outside the gene matches. This CDR3 is 15 amino acids long. CDR1 SEHNR and CDR2 FQNEAQ come from the germline V gene (reference sequence). CDR3 DNA sequence: TGTGCCAGCAGCTGGGGGGACAGGGTTGGGGATACGCAGTATTTT. It is translated as CASSWGDRVGDTQYF.

This clone was recorded a few times. The chain employs TRBV6-1 and TRBJ1-2; possibly TRBD1 for D (5 bases). Germline V gene data show CDR1 as MNHNS and CDR2 as SASEGT. Trimming took 1 base from V and 3 from J, leaving 9 bases between them. CDR3 size: 14 residues. The CDR3 DNA reads as TGTGCCAGCAGTGAAGATGGGGCCTACTATGGCTACACCTTC. Protein: CASSEDGAYYGYTF.